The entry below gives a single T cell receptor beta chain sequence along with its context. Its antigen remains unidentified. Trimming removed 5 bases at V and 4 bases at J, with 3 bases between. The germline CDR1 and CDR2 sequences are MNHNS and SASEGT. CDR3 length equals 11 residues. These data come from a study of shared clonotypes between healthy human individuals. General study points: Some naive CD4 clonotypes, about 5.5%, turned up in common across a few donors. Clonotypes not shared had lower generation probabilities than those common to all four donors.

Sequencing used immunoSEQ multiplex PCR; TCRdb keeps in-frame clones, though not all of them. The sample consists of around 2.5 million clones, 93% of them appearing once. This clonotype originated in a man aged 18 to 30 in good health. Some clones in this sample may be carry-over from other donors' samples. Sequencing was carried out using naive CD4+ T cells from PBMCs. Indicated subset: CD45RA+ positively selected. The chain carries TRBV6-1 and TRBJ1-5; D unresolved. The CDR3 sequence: CASSSNQPQHF. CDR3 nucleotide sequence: TGTGCCAGCAGTTCGAATCAGCCCCAGCATTTT.